These 7 T cell receptor beta chains were all obtained from the same sample, sequenced in a study of T cells in Graves' hyperthyroidism and ophthalmopathy. From RNA transcripts, TCR beta CDR3 regions were amplified. A set of HTBI primers served as the primers for a first-round RT-PCR of the TCR CDR3. TCRdb fed the multiplex PCR reads into MiXCR, producing one record per CDR3 protein. The top ten hold more than 30% of the sample, which has about 640,000 distinct CDR3 sequences, roughly 20% seen once. What was sequenced was blood. The receptors stem from a man aged 30 to 39 with Graves' ophthalmopathy.

On this clonotype itself: A read error may explain this, as a much larger clone is one base away. The chain recombines TRBV3-1 with TRBJ2-2; tentative D call: TRBD2 (5 bases). Germline V CDR1 and CDR2: LGHDT, YNNKEL (reference sequence). The CDR3 sequence is 13 residues long. CDR3 nucleotide sequence: TGTGCCAGCAGCCCGTCGAACACCGGGGAGCTGGTTTTT. Translation gives CASSPSNTGELVF.

This clonotype has only a few counts. CDR3 in DNA: TGTGCCAGCAGCCCGAGGACTAGCGGGAGTTTTGAGCAGTACTTC. This translates into CASSPRTSGSFEQYF. V gene TRBV9 combines with J gene TRBJ2-7, with TRBD2 matching 13 bases. Germline lookup yields CDR1 SGDLS and CDR2 YYNGEE. The CDR3 covers 15 residues. V gave up 4 bases and J gave up 7 bases; unmatched junction bases: 8.

The chain recombines TRBV11-2 with TRBJ2-7; 7 bases are shared with TRBD2. Germline CDR1 is SGHAT and CDR2 is FQNNGV. This CDR3 has 15 amino acids. J was trimmed by 3 bases and V by 5 bases; bases with no gene match: 10. CDR3 loop: CASSPASGPGYEQYF. Here the CDR3 DNA reads TGTGCCAGCAGCCCCGCTAGCGGCCCAGGCTACGAGCAGTACTTC.

The genes are TRBV7-9 and TRBJ2-2; 11 bases match TRBD2. V lost 1 base to trimming and J lost 5 bases; unmatched junction nucleotides: 6. The CDR3 covers 17 residues. Germline CDR1 reads SEHNR; CDR2 reads FQNEAQ (reference sequence). CDR3 region: CASSLVLLAGGTGELFF. Here the CDR3 DNA reads TGTGCCAGCAGCTTAGTTCTCCTAGCGGGAGGAACCGGGGAGCTGTTTTTT. The whole variable domain, filled in from reference TRBV7-9 and TRBJ2-2, reads DTGVSQNPRHKITKRGQNVTFRCDPISEHNRLYWYRQTLGQGPEFLTYFQNEAQLEKSRLLSDRFSAERPKGSFSTLEIQRTEQGDSAMYLCASSLVLLAGGTGELFFGEGSRLTVL.

This clonotype was observed a single time. The chain employs TRBV16 and TRBJ1-2; D is uncertain. There are 15 residues in the CDR3. Germline values: CDR1 KGHSY, CDR2 FQNENV. The V end was cut by 4 bases, the J end by 5 bases, with 17 bases between. The CDR3 sequence: CASSPSGQKDYGYTF. CDR3 sequence (DNA): TGTGCCAGCAGCCCCTCGGGCCAGAAAGATTATGGCTACACCTTC. Using reference TRBV16 and TRBJ1-2 for the parts outside the CDR3, the full variable domain is GEEVAQTPKHLVRGEGQKAKLYCAPIKGHSYVFWYQQVLKNEFKFLISFQNENVFDETGMPKERFSAKCLPNSPCSLEIQATKLEDSAVYFCASSPSGQKDYGYTFGSGTRLTVV.

This clonotype was seen at least ten times. The V and J genes are TRBV20-1 and TRBJ1-4, with D perhaps TRBD1 (6 bases). The CDR3 is 15 residues long. CDR1 and CDR2 from the germline V gene are DFQATT and SNEGSKA (reference sequence). Trimming stripped 0 bases from V and 8 bases from J, with 16 bases between. This chain's CDR3 is CSARDFGGRGEKLFF. CDR3 in DNA: TGCAGTGCTAGAGACTTTGGGGGCCGCGGGGAAAAACTGTTTTTT.

Remarks on this clonotype: The junction does not match germline at one end; this may be a read error. The chain has TRBV7-9 and TRBJ2-7; TRBD1 is a possible D gene (6 bases). The CDR3 extends over 17 amino acids. Germline V gives CDR1 SEHNR, CDR2 FQNEAQ (reference sequence). DNA of the CDR3: TGTGCCAGCAGCTTATTACCCCGTCCGGCAGGGGCCTACGAGCAGCACTTC. Amino acids: CASSLLPRPAGAYEQHF.